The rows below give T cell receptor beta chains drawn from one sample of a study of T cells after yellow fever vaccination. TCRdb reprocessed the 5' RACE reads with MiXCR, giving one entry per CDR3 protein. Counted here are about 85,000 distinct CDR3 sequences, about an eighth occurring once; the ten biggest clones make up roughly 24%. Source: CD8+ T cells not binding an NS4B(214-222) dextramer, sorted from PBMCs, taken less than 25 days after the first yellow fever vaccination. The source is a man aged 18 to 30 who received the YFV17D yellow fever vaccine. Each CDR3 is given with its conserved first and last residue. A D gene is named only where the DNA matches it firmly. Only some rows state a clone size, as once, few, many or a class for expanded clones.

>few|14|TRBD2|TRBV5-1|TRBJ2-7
CASSGLAGYYEQYF
TGCGCCAGCAGTGGACTAGCGGGGTACTACGAGCAGTACTTC
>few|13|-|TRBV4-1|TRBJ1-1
CASSQLQNTEAFF
TGCGCCAGCAGCCAATTACAGAACACTGAAGCTTTCTTT
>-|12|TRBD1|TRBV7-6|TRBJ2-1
CASSIDRVEQFF
TGTGCCAGCAGCATAGACAGGGTTGAGCAGTTCTTC
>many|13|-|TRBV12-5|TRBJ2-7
CASGLQSSYEQYF
TGTGCTAGTGGTCTACAGAGCTCCTACGAGCAGTACTTC
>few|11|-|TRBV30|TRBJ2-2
CAWSYTGELFF
TGTGCCTGGAGTTACACCGGGGAGCTGTTTTTT
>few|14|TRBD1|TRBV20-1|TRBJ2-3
CSARGTGSTDTQYF
TGCAGTGCTAGGGGGACAGGGAGCACAGATACGCAGTATTTT
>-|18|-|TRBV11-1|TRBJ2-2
CASSFYSRAGEDTGELFF
TGTGCCAGCAGCTTTTACTCCCGGGCAGGGGAGGACACCGGGGAGCTGTTTTTT
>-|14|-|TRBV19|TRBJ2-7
CASSMFDSTYEQYF
TGTGCCAGTAGTATGTTCGACAGTACCTACGAGCAGTACTTC
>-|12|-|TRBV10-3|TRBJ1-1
CATHSGGAEAFF
TGTGCCACCCACAGCGGGGGAGCTGAAGCTTTCTTT
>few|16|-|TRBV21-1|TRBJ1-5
CASSNMGALNNQPQHF
TGTGCCAGCAGCAATATGGGCGCGCTCAATAATCAGCCCCAGCATTTT
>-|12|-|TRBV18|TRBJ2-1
CASSQRVPEQFF
TGTGCCAGCTCACAACGTGTTCCTGAGCAGTTCTTC
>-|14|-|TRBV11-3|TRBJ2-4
CASSETGSGVIQYF
TGTGCCAGCAGCGAAACGGGGTCGGGGGTCATTCAGTACTTC
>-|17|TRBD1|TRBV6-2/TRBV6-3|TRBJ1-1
CASSRRGTGGEDTEAFF
TGTGCCAGCAGTCGACGCGGGACAGGGGGCGAAGACACTGAAGCTTTCTTT
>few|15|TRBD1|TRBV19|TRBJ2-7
CASSIPGTGPYEQYF
TGTGCCAGTAGTATACCCGGGACAGGGCCCTACGAGCAGTACTTC
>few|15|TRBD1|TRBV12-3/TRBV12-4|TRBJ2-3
CASRGTGAPTDTQYF
TGTGCCAGCAGGGGGACAGGGGCTCCCACAGATACGCAGTATTTT
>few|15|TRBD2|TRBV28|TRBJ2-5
CASSLGYAGEETQYF
TGTGCCAGCAGTTTAGGATACGCGGGGGAAGAGACCCAGTACTTC
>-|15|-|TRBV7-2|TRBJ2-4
CASSLTRQGRNIQYF
TGTGCCAGCAGCTTGACACGCCAGGGTAGAAACATTCAGTACTTC
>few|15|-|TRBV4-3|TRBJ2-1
CASSQDPLGRVEQFF
TGCGCCAGCAGCCAAGATCCTCTGGGACGGGTTGAGCAGTTCTTC
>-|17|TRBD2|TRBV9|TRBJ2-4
CASSVQPAGGPRDIQYF
TGTGCCAGCAGCGTCCAACCGGCGGGGGGGCCGAGGGACATTCAGTACTTC
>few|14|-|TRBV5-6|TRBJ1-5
CASSLGSGVQPQHF
TGTGCCAGCAGCTTGGGCTCGGGGGTGCAGCCCCAGCATTTT
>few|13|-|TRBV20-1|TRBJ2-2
CSARDRGTGELFF
TGCAGTGCTAGAGATAGGGGCACCGGGGAGCTGTTTTTT
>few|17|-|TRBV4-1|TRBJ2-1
CASSLTRTQGLYNEQFF
TGCGCCAGCAGCCTCACCAGGACGCAGGGTCTGTACAATGAGCAGTTCTTC
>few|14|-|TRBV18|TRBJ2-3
CASSPSERPPTQYF
TGTGCCAGCTCACCATCGGAGCGGCCCCCCACGCAGTATTTT
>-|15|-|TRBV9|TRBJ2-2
CASSHRVLGTGELFF
TGTGCCAGCAGCCACAGGGTTTTGGGCACCGGGGAGCTGTTTTTT
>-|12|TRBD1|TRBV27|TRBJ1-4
CASSPGTGRLFF
TGTGCCAGCAGTCCCGGGACAGGGCGGCTGTTTTTT
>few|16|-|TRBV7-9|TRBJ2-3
CASSLLAGMGTDTQYF
TGTGCCAGCAGCTTATTGGCAGGGATGGGCACAGATACGCAGTATTTT
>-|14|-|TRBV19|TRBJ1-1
CASRPSGMNTEAFF
TGTGCCAGTAGACCTTCGGGGATGAACACTGAAGCTTTCTTT
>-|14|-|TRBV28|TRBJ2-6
CASSLLSGANVLTF
TGTGCCAGCAGTTTATTGAGCGGGGCCAACGTCCTGACTTTC
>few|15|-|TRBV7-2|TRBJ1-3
CASTRAGYGLNTIYF
TGTGCCAGCACCCGAGCAGGTTACGGGTTGAACACCATATATTTT
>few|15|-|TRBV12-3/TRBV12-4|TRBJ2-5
CASSLVAGEGETQYF
TGTGCCAGCAGTTTAGTCGCAGGGGAAGGGGAGACCCAGTACTTC
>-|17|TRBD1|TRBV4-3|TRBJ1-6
CASSQASGQGSHSPLHF
TGCGCCAGCAGCCAAGCGTCCGGACAGGGGAGTCATTCACCCCTCCACTTT
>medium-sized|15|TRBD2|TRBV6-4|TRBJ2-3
CASSDSGGATDTQYF
TGTGCCAGCAGTGACAGCGGGGGGGCCACAGATACGCAGTATTTT
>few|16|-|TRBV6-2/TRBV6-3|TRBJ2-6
CASSGLQRSGANVLTF
TGTGCCAGCAGTGGATTACAGCGCTCTGGGGCCAACGTCCTGACTTTC
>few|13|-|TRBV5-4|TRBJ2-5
CASSLKGQETQYF
TGTGCCAGCAGCTTGAAAGGTCAAGAGACCCAGTACTTC
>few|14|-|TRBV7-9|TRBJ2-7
CASSSDGRAYEQYF
TGTGCCAGCAGCTCAGACGGCAGAGCCTACGAGCAGTACTTC
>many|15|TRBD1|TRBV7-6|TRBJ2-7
CASSRNLGTDYEQYF
TGTGCCAGCAGCCGTAATCTCGGGACAGACTACGAGCAGTACTTC
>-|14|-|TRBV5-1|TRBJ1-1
CASSLYRGNTEAFF
TGCGCCAGCAGCTTGTATAGGGGGAACACTGAAGCTTTCTTT
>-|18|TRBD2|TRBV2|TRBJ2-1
CAFSFNWGGDSAGHEQFF
TGTGCCTTCAGTTTCAATTGGGGGGGGGACTCGGCGGGCCATGAGCAGTTCTTC
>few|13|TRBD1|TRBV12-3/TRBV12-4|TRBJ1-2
CASSPGTGAGYTF
TGTGCCAGCAGTCCCGGGACAGGGGCCGGCTACACCTTC
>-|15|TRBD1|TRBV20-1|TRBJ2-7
CSAGSPGTGTYEQYF
TGCAGTGCTGGTTCCCCCGGGACAGGGACCTACGAGCAGTACTTC
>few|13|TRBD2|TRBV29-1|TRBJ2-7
CSVQLAGPGEQYF
TGCAGCGTTCAACTAGCGGGGCCGGGCGAGCAGTACTTC
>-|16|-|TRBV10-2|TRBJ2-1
CASSEYGGSVGSQQFF
TGCGCCAGCAGTGAGTACGGGGGCAGTGTTGGGTCACAGCAGTTCTTC
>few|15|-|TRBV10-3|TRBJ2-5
CAISERDGGQETQYF
TGTGCCATCAGTGAGCGGGATGGGGGCCAAGAGACCCAGTACTTC
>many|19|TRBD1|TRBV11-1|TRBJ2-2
CASSRKPPGQVRNTGELFF
TGTGCCAGCAGCCGTAAACCGCCGGGACAGGTCCGGAACACCGGGGAGCTGTTTTTT
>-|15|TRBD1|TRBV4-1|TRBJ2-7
CASSHTGQGAYEQYF
TGCGCCAGCAGCCATACCGGACAGGGGGCCTACGAGCAGTACTTC
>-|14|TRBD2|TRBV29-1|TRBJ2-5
CSVVQRGDQETQYF
TGCAGCGTTGTCCAGCGGGGGGACCAAGAGACCCAGTACTTC
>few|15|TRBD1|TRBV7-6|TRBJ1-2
CASSSEAGGYYGYTF
TGTGCCAGCAGCTCAGAGGCAGGGGGCTACTATGGCTACACCTTC
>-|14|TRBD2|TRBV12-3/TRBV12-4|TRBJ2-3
CASSSGGASDTQYF
TGTGCCAGCAGTAGCGGGGGGGCCTCTGATACGCAGTATTTT
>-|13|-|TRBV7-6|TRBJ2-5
CASREGWQETQYF
TGTGCCAGCAGGGAGGGGTGGCAAGAGACCCAGTACTTC
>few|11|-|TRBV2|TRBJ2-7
CASSGGYEQYF
TGTGCCAGCAGTGGCGGTTACGAGCAGTACTTC
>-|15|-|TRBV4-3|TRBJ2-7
CASSQDKLGSYEQYF
TGCGCCAGCAGCCAAGATAAGCTGGGGTCCTACGAGCAGTACTTC
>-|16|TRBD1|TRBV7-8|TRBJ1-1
CASSLPGGRVNTEAFF
TGTGCCAGCAGCTTGCCAGGGGGCAGGGTGAACACTGAAGCTTTCTTT
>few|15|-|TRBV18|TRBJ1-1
CASSPTGPMNTEAFF
TGTGCCAGCTCCCCGACAGGTCCCATGAACACTGAAGCTTTCTTT